These 15 T cell receptor beta chains originate from one sample sequenced in a study of OX40 agonist ivuxolimab in advanced cancers. Here immunoSEQ multiplex PCR was the method, and the copy in TCRdb shows in-frame clones only, minus some. The repertoire holds nearly 70,000 clones, with over 65% as singletons. The sample consisted of CD4+ or CD8+ T cells sorted from blood, taken in a trial of the OX40 agonist ivuxolimab. These receptors were collected from an adult with an advanced solid tumor such as melanoma, head and neck, liver or kidney cancer.

V gene TRBV19 combines with J gene TRBJ1-3; no definite D call. Trimming took off 4 bases at V and 2 bases at J, with 12 bases between the two ends. Germline V gene data show CDR1 as LNHDA and CDR2 as SQIVND (reference sequence). This CDR3 has 15 residues. The CDR3 is CASSTTLAAGNTIYF. The CDR3 DNA sequence: TGTGCCAGTAGTACCACCTTGGCAGCTGGAAACACCATATATTTT.

This chain's CDR3 is CAIRSGLAGGPDTQYF. CDR3 DNA: TGTGCCATCCGATCGGGACTAGCGGGAGGGCCCGATACGCAGTATTTT. The chain recombines TRBV10-3 with TRBJ2-3, with 16 positions matching TRBD2. Germline V gene lookup returns CDR1 ENHRY and CDR2 SYGVKD. Trimming cost V 8 bases and J 6 bases; bases outside gene matches: 8. This CDR3 is built from 16 residues.

The chain has TRBV18 and TRBJ1-1; tentative D call: TRBD1 (6 bases). The CDR3 has 17 amino acids. Per germline, CDR1 KGHSH and CDR2 LQKENI. V lost 4 bases and J lost 4, with 22 bases in between. CDR3 residues: CASSRRRDTPGSTEAFF. The CDR3, as DNA: TGTGCCAGCTCACGGCGACGGGACACCCCGGGGTCCACTGAAGCTTTCTTT.

The rearrangement links TRBV4-1 to TRBJ1-6, with 8 positions matching TRBD1. Losses at the gene ends were 4 bases for V and 3 bases for J; bases not matched to a gene: 8. This CDR3 has 17 amino acids. The V gene's germline CDR1 is MGHRA and CDR2 YSYEKL. The CDR3 nucleotides are TGCGCCAGCAGCCTCCAGGGGGGGACAGGCTATAATTCACCCCTCCACTTT. It translates to CASSLQGGTGYNSPLHF.

This chain joins TRBV14 and TRBJ1-5; maybe TRBD1 (5 bases). The CDR3 is 16 amino acids. Germline V gene lookup returns CDR1 SGHDN and CDR2 FVKESK. Between the trimmed V and J ends, which lost 3 bases and 4 bases, there was a span of 16 bases. The CDR3 loop is CASSQLGGGRNQPQHF. The DNA for the CDR3 is TGTGCCAGCAGCCAGCTTGGGGGGGGAAGGAATCAGCCCCAGCATTTT. Using reference TRBV14 and TRBJ1-5 for the parts outside the CDR3, the full variable domain is EAGVTQFPSHSVIEKGQTVTLRCDPISGHDNLYWYRRVMGKEIKFLLHFVKESKQDESGMPNNRFLAERTGGTYSTLKVQPAELEDSGVYFCASSQLGGGRNQPQHFGDGTRLSIL.

This sequence joins TRBV9 and TRBJ2-4, with 7 bases lining up with TRBD2. The CDR3 extends over 17 amino acids. Germline V CDR1 and CDR2: SGDLS, YYNGEE. Trimming took 1 base from V and 0 from J; bases not matched to a gene: 7. CDR3 sequence reads: CASSVTAGNLAKNIQYF. The CDR3 DNA reads as TGTGCCAGCAGCGTAACAGCGGGGAACCTAGCCAAAAACATTCAGTACTTC. Looking up the rest from reference TRBV9 and TRBJ2-4 gives the full variable domain: DSGVTQTPKHLITATGQRVTLRCSPRSGDLSVYWYQQSLDQGLQFLIQYYNGEERAKGNILERFSAQQFPDLHSELNLSSLELGDSALYFCASSVTAGNLAKNIQYFGAGTRLSVL.

The V call is TRBV28, the J call TRBJ2-7, with TRBD1 identical over 8 bases. Germline V gene data show CDR1 as MDHEN and CDR2 as SYDVKM. Unmatched junction bases numbered 4, after V lost 5 bases and J lost 1 base. CDR3 length: 14 residues. The chain's CDR3 is CASSLTGGSYEQYF. For the CDR3, the DNA is TGTGCCAGCAGTCTCACAGGGGGGTCCTACGAGCAGTACTTC.

The V gene is TRBV6-6, the J gene TRBJ1-5; 10 bases align to TRBD1. The CDR3 contains 15 residues. The junction had 7 bases not matched to a gene; V was cut back by 5 bases and J by 6 bases. Per germline, CDR1 MNHNY and CDR2 SVGAGI (reference sequence). CDR3 in amino acids: CASSRDRGGGQPQHF. CDR3 in DNA: TGTGCCAGCAGTCGGGACAGGGGAGGAGGTCAGCCCCAGCATTTT.

The CDR3 reads CASSLDQVSFGYGYTF. The CDR3 DNA follows: TGTGCCAGCAGCTTAGATCAAGTGAGTTTCGGCTATGGCTACACCTTC. V gene TRBV11-2 combines with J gene TRBJ1-2; D not certain. The CDR3 length is 16 residues. From germline, CDR1 is SGHAT and CDR2 FQNNGV. V was trimmed by 0 bases and J by 4 bases, leaving 15 bases between them.

V gene TRBV18 combines with J gene TRBJ1-2, with 7 bases lining up with TRBD1. CDR1 is KGHSH and CDR2 is LQKENI in the germline V gene. V was pared by 5 bases and J by 4 bases, with 7 bases of the junction left unmatched. The CDR3 runs to 14 residues. The CDR3 DNA sequence: TGTGCCAGCTCAATGCAACAGGGGACCTATGGCTACACCTTC. Its protein is CASSMQQGTYGYTF.

This chain connects TRBV28 to TRBJ2-7, with TRBD2 matching 15 bases. This CDR3 spans 18 amino acids. The germline V gene has CDR1 MDHEN and CDR2 SYDVKM. The V segment lost 5 bases and the J segment 2 bases; nucleotides outside the gene matches: 10. In nucleotides, the CDR3 is TGTGCCAGCAGTCCATTGGGACTAGCGGGAGGAAGGACCTACGAGCAGTACTTC. Translated, it gives CASSPLGLAGGRTYEQYF.

V is TRBV5-1 and J is TRBJ2-2; no firm D call. V gave up 0 bases and J gave up 0 bases, with 6 bases separating them. The germline V gene has CDR1 SGHRS and CDR2 YFSETQ. This CDR3 has 15 amino acids. The CDR3 here is CASSLVETNTGELFF. CDR3 bases: TGCGCCAGCAGCTTGGTAGAAACGAACACCGGGGAGCTGTTTTTT.

The J gene is TRBJ2-1, the V gene TRBV6-4; 14 bases are a match to TRBD2. The CDR3 covers 16 residues. Germline V gene data show CDR1 as MRHNA and CDR2 as SNTAGT. V gave up 6 bases and J gave up 2 bases; unmatched junction bases: 3. The CDR3 DNA sequence: TGTGCCAGCAGGGGACTAGCGGGAGCGGCCTACAATGAGCAGTTCTTC. Protein sequence: CASRGLAGAAYNEQFF.

This clone was seen a single time. This chain links TRBV11-3 with TRBJ2-3; possibly TRBD1 or TRBD2 for D (6 bases each). The CDR3 spans 15 residues. Trimming left V 5 bases short and J 6 bases short, with 18 bases between. Germline V lookup: CDR1 SGHNT, CDR2 YENEEA. Written as DNA, the CDR3 is TGTGCCAGCAGCGCCAACCCGGGGGCACGGGATACGCAGTATTTT. Translating gives CASSANPGARDTQYF.

The CDR3 region has the DNA TGTGCCAGAAGCTTGGGCCCCCGCCGGGGCTACACCTTC. It encodes CARSLGPRRGYTF. This chain joins TRBV10-3 and TRBJ1-2; D not resolved. The germline V and J ends were trimmed by 10 bases and 8 bases, with 20 bases remaining between them. The germline gives CDR1 ENHRY, CDR2 SYGVKD. The CDR3 spans 13 residues.